Sequencing of this T cell receptor beta chain was carried out in a study of a mutant IDH1 vaccine in newly diagnosed glioma. Study summary: Following radiotherapy alone, or alongside temozolomide cycles, vaccination was started after an interval of 4-6 weeks. Treated patients, averaging 40.4 years, were roughly 62% male and about 38% female.

The CDR3 length is 12 residues. The V segment lost 4 bases and the J segment 12 bases; nucleotides outside the gene matches: 6. CDR1 is SGHDT, CDR2 YYEEEE, per germline. The protocol was immunoSEQ multiplex PCR, while the TCRdb copy is restricted to in-frame clones and leaves out a portion. The sample shows roughly 40,000 clones, around 90% of them seen only once. As to time point: week 23, last vaccination. The investigators gave 300 ug of mutant IDH1 20-mer peptide in each vaccine dose, together with topical imiquimod. A note on this clone: Its antigen is unidentified.

The chain has TRBV5-6 and TRBJ2-7; TRBD1 matches at 11 bases. The sample here was PBMCs, taken from a glioma patient whose treatment included an IDH1 peptide vaccine. This sequence was found in a man aged 45-65 years with glioma. CDR3 region: CASSGGQGAAYF. The CDR3 DNA is TGTGCCAGCAGCGGCGGACAGGGGGCGGCGTACTTC.